Below, one T cell receptor beta chain is given with its context. The antigen remains unidentified. The CDR3 runs 13 residues. Trimming cost V 1 base and J 1 base; bases outside gene matches: 1. The germline gives CDR1 GTSNPN, CDR2 SVGIG (reference sequence). These data originate in a study of early T cells in non-severe SARS-CoV-2 infection. Study-wide results and limits: A preference for anti-spike CD8 responses marked VDJdb matching, which missed private and CD4 specificities.

Separate cDNA molecules each had unique molecular identifiers attached to them. TCRdb re-called the 5' RACE reads with MiXCR, one entry per CDR3 protein. This table holds 50,000 to 65,000 distinct CDR3 sequences, approximately 10% found once. The sequencing here drew on whole blood, taken at baseline. The chain recombines TRBV30 with TRBJ2-7; 7 bases align to TRBD1. The origin of this receptor is an adult who was a healthcare worker with PCR-confirmed SARS-CoV-2 infection or an uninfected control (not recorded which). DNA for the CDR3: TGTGCCTGGAGTGGGGGACAGTCCTACGAGCAGTACTTC. Protein: CAWSGGQSYEQYF.